This TCR beta chain originates from a study of identical twins. Points from the study as a whole: Conclusions relied on cross-sectional statistical analysis, not following the same donors. Out-of-frame beta chain sequences displayed weaker excess sharing between twins. Carriage of fewer insertions was seen in abundant cord blood beta clonotypes, whereas memory repertoires showed none.

From germline, CDR1 is DFQATT and CDR2 SNEGSKA (reference sequence). The CDR3 consists of 13 residues. Trimming took 2 bases from V and 5 from J, leaving 12 bases between them. TCRdb used MiXCR to reprocess the 5' RACE reads, holding one entry per CDR3 protein. The sample lists roughly 710,000 distinct CDR3 sequences, roughly 6% occurring once. This clonotype was seen at least ten times. Antigen unknown. The rearrangement links TRBV20-1 to TRBJ2-5; TRBD1 might be the D (5 bases). Sequencing input: naive T cells sorted from blood. This clonotype was obtained from a man aged 18-30 years in good health. This CDR3 reads CSARSLNRETQYF. The DNA of the CDR3 is TGCAGTGCTAGAAGCCTAAACAGGGAGACCCAGTACTTC.